The 10 T cell receptor beta chains given below trace back to one sample, sequenced in a study of identical twins (dated by TCRdb to 2016 to 2017). To prepare the library, 5' RACE was applied. Sequenced on an Illumina HiSeq 2000. TCRdb reworked the public reads: Q25 trimming with fastp, MiXCR clone assembly, productive beta chains retained. Each entry merges the rows of one CDR3 protein and shows their most common DNA and genes. The sample profile shows hundreds of thousands of distinct CDR3 sequences; approximately 24% of them were found once. The ten most abundant clones make up around 3% of the sample. These data also formed part of another study, on T cells expressing NK-cell markers.

Sequencing was carried out using CD4+ T cells sorted from blood. The receptor source for this set is a woman aged 18-35 years in good health.

The rearrangement uses TRBV11-1 and TRBJ2-1; 13 bases are shared with TRBD2. V shed 4 bases and J 5 bases; nucleotides not matched to a gene: 11. The CDR3 sequence is 18 residues long. Germline V CDR1 and CDR2: SGHAT, FQDESV (reference sequence). The CDR3: CASSSGTSGTGAHNEQFF. Written as DNA, the CDR3 is TGTGCCAGCAGCTCCGGGACTAGCGGGACCGGCGCCCACAATGAGCAGTTCTTC.

V is TRBV7-2 and J is TRBJ2-3; TRBD2 agrees at 10 bases. The CDR3 length is 15 residues. Germline V gene lookup returns CDR1 SGHTA and CDR2 FQGNSA. J lost 2 bases, V lost 5 bases, and 4 bases had no gene match. CDR3 sequence: CASSRLAGITDTQYF. CDR3 coding DNA: TGTGCCAGCAGCCGACTAGCGGGTATCACAGATACGCAGTATTTT.

This clonotype was observed many times. This chain joins TRBV7-9 and TRBJ2-3; D possibly corresponds to TRBD2 (6 bases). Germline loops: CDR1 SEHNR, CDR2 FQNEAQ (reference sequence). The ends were cut back, 10 bases at V and 2 bases at J, with 13 bases in the middle. This CDR3 has 13 amino acids. Here the CDR3 reads CATRDFPTDTQYF. The CDR3 region has the DNA TGTGCCACCCGGGACTTTCCCACAGATACGCAGTATTTT. Looking up the rest from reference TRBV7-9 and TRBJ2-3 gives the full variable domain: DTGVSQNPRHKITKRGQNVTFRCDPISEHNRLYWYRQTLGQGPEFLTYFQNEAQLEKSRLLSDRFSAERPKGSFSTLEIQRTEQGDSAMYLCATRDFPTDTQYFGPGTRLTVL.

This chain joins TRBV7-9 and TRBJ2-3; D gene ambiguous. V lost 5 bases and J 6 bases, leaving 18 bases between the germline ends. The CDR3 spans 15 residues. The germline V gene encodes CDR1 SEHNR and CDR2 FQNEAQ (reference sequence). The CDR3 sequence: CASSRIGIKLDTQYF. The CDR3 nucleotides are TGTGCCAGCAGCCGAATTGGGATCAAACTGGATACGCAGTATTTT.

This clonotype was found a few times. V usage is TRBV20-1 and J usage is TRBJ2-1, with D hard to call. The CDR3 consists of 12 residues. V was trimmed by 3 bases and J by 5 bases, leaving 8 bases between them. CDR1 and CDR2 from the germline V gene are DFQATT and SNEGSKA (reference sequence). The chain's CDR3 is CSAREPDNEQFF. As DNA, the CDR3 is TGCAGTGCTAGGGAGCCAGACAATGAGCAGTTCTTC.

The V and J genes are TRBV5-1 and TRBJ2-7, with TRBD2 as a possible D gene (5 bases). Germline loops: CDR1 SGHRS, CDR2 YFSETQ. The CDR3 runs 16 residues. V was clipped by 0 bases and J by 0 bases, with 13 bases between them. CDR3 coding DNA: TGCGCCAGCAGCTTGGGTTCAGCGGTACTCTCCTACGAGCAGTACTTC. Amino acids: CASSLGSAVLSYEQYF.

V and J are TRBV24-1 and TRBJ2-3, with TRBD1 as a possible D gene (5 bases). CDR1 KGHDR and CDR2 SFDVKD come from the germline V gene. CDR3 length: 14 amino acids. Trimming left V 5 bases short and J 7 bases short, with 15 bases between. The CDR3 loop is CATSGVGDENTQYF. The CDR3 coding sequence is TGTGCCACCAGTGGAGTAGGGGATGAGAATACGCAGTATTTT.

This clonotype was observed a handful of times. This chain connects TRBV12-3 or TRBV12-4 to TRBJ2-7; TRBD1 is a possible D gene (6 bases). The CDR3 extends over 15 amino acids. Trimming shortened V by 2 bases and J by 3 bases, and 14 bases separated the two germline ends. The CDR3 DNA sequence: TGTGCCAGCAGTTTATCTTGGGACACAAACTACGAGCAGTACTTC. Translated: CASSLSWDTNYEQYF.

Only one count was recorded for this clonotype. J is TRBJ2-4 and V is TRBV3-1, with D tentatively TRBD2 (5 bases). In germline, CDR1 is LGHDT, CDR2 YNNKEL (reference sequence). This CDR3 has 16 amino acids. Between the trimmed V and J ends, which lost 6 bases and 0 bases, there was a span of 15 bases. The CDR3 sequence: CASSRPSGLAKNIQYF. The CDR3 DNA reads as TGTGCCAGCAGTCGACCTTCTGGACTAGCCAAAAACATTCAGTACTTC.

Only a few counts were recorded for this clonotype. The chain couples TRBV3-1 to TRBJ2-2, with D possibly being TRBD2 (5 bases). The CDR3 runs 15 residues. Germline CDR1 is LGHDT and CDR2 is YNNKEL (reference sequence). V shed 1 base and J shed 12 bases, with 18 bases lying between them. CDR3 sequence: CASSQVGEGNRKLFF. The CDR3 DNA is TGTGCCAGCAGCCAAGTTGGCGAGGGAAACCGGAAGCTGTTTTTT.